The 20 T cell receptor beta chains below all came from one sample that was sequenced in a study of beta chain features in type 1 diabetes. What was sequenced were expressed TCRB transcripts, since all of the isolated RNA had been reverse transcribed. Produced via immunoSEQ multiplex PCR; TCRdb's table is partial and in-frame only. This table holds over 700,000 clones, roughly 17% found once. Source material: naive CD4+ T cells from blood. These receptors were collected from a woman between 18 and 30 years old in good health.

This clone has more than one count but fewer than ten. The genes are TRBV5-8 and TRBJ1-1; no reliable D call. The V end lost 2 bases, the J end lost 8 bases, and 13 bases lay between the germline ends. CDR3 length equals 13 residues. From germline, CDR1 is SGHTS and CDR2 YDEGEE. For the CDR3, the DNA is TGTGCCAGCAGCTTCTGGGGAAGGAGAGAAGCTTTCTTT. Translating gives CASSFWGRREAFF. The full variable domain, in which reference TRBV5-8 and TRBJ1-1 provide the parts outside the CDR3, is EAGVTQSPTHLIKTRGQQATLRCSPISGHTSVYWYQQALGLGLQFLLWYDEGEERNRGNFPPRFSGRQFPNYSSELNVNALELEDSALYLCASSFWGRREAFFGQGTRLTVV.

This clone has a handful of counts. The chain recombines TRBV18 with TRBJ1-2; TRBD1 is a possible D gene (6 bases). Trimming removed 3 bases at V and 8 bases at J, with 19 bases between. This CDR3 has 15 residues. The germline CDR1 and CDR2 sequences are KGHSH and LQKENI. The CDR3 coding sequence is TGTGCCAGCTCACCGCCGGGACAAAAAGCGGGAGGCTACACCTTC. This translates into CASSPPGQKAGGYTF.

This clone was picked up a small number of times. J is TRBJ2-1 and V is TRBV5-8; D not resolved. The CDR3 consists of 12 residues. Germline CDR1 and CDR2: SGHTS and YDEGEE. The V gene lost 3 bases and the J gene lost 13 bases, with 14 bases spanning the gap. CDR3 sequence reads: CASSSWTSLQFF. The CDR3 DNA sequence: TGTGCCAGCAGCTCGTGGACCAGCCTTCAGTTCTTC.

This clone was counted once. The CDR3 spells CASSLVTGLETQYF. Here the CDR3 DNA reads TGTGCCAGCAGCTTGGTGACAGGGTTAGAGACCCAGTACTTC. The chain carries TRBV5-6 and TRBJ2-5; TRBD1 matches at 7 bases. The V gene's germline CDR1 is SGHDT and CDR2 YYEEEE. CDR3 length: 14 amino acids. Trimming removed 0 bases from V and 4 bases from J; junction bases left unmatched: 3.

The V gene is TRBV6-6, the J gene TRBJ2-4, with D possibly being TRBD1 (5 bases). The CDR3 contains 13 residues. Germline lookup yields CDR1 MNHNY and CDR2 SVGAGI (reference sequence). V was shortened by 4 bases and J by 5 bases, with 9 bases between the two germline ends. CDR3 sequence (DNA): TGTGCCAGCAGTTGGGGCAGGGAAAACATTCAGTACTTC. Translation: CASSWGRENIQYF.

This clone was counted between two and nine times. The chain links TRBV10-3 to TRBJ1-1; 7 positions match TRBD1. The CDR3 covers 15 residues. V gave up 4 bases and J gave up 0 bases; unmatched junction bases: 5. Germline loops: CDR1 ENHRY, CDR2 SYGVKD. The CDR3 bases are TGTGCCATCAGTGGGACGACAGGGATGAACACTGAAGCTTTCTTT. Protein sequence: CAISGTTGMNTEAFF.

This clone was seen only a few times. The chain joins TRBV6-5 to TRBJ2-2; TRBD1 or TRBD2 may be the D gene (5 bases each). The V gene lost 10 bases and the J gene lost 3 bases, with 18 bases spanning the gap. CDR3 length: 15 amino acids. CDR1 MNHEY and CDR2 SVGAGI come from the germline V gene. CDR3 sequence: CAIPPGLVDTGELFF. The CDR3 nucleotides are TGTGCCATCCCCCCGGGGCTAGTCGACACCGGGGAGCTGTTTTTT.

Only a few counts were recorded for this clone. The chain links TRBV4-3 to TRBJ2-2; 7 bases are shared with TRBD2. Trimming removed 5 bases from V and 4 bases from J; junction bases left unmatched: 7. CDR1 is LGHNA, CDR2 YSLEER, per germline. This CDR3 region has 15 residues. This CDR3 is CASSLGTKITGELFF. CDR3 nucleotides: TGCGCCAGCAGCTTAGGGACTAAAATCACCGGGGAGCTGTTTTTT.

The chain employs TRBV14 and TRBJ2-1; TRBD2 aligns across 12 bases. This CDR3 contains 18 residues. Trimming at V came to 3 bases and at J to 3 bases, leaving 9 bases not matched to a gene. Germline CDR1 and CDR2: SGHDN and FVKESK. The CDR3 sequence is CASSHLAGGKANYNEQFF. The CDR3 coding sequence is TGTGCCAGCAGCCATCTAGCGGGAGGGAAGGCTAACTACAATGAGCAGTTCTTC.

The rearrangement links TRBV7-2 to TRBJ2-5; maybe TRBD2 (6 bases). CDR3 length: 16 residues. Germline values: CDR1 SGHTA, CDR2 FQGNSA. Trimming cost V 2 bases and J 6 bases, with 19 bases left between them. The CDR3: CASSLNPGEGSKTQYF. CDR3 sequence (DNA): TGTGCCAGCAGCTTAAATCCGGGAGAAGGCTCAAAGACCCAGTACTTC.

This clone has only a few counts. The chain combines TRBV10-3 with TRBJ2-7; TRBD2 might be the D (6 bases). The CDR3 loop spans 15 amino acids. The V and J ends lost 4 bases and 2 bases respectively, with 15 bases between them. Germline V gives CDR1 ENHRY, CDR2 SYGVKD. The chain's CDR3 is CAISAIPTGAYEQYF. CDR3 DNA sequence: TGTGCCATCAGTGCAATCCCGACGGGGGCCTACGAGCAGTACTTC.

V gene TRBV27 combines with J gene TRBJ1-2; D is perhaps TRBD1 (5 bases). Germline lookup yields CDR1 MNHEY and CDR2 SMNVEV (reference sequence). The length of the CDR3 is 18 residues. Trimming shortened V by 5 bases and J by 4 bases, and 26 bases separated the two germline ends. Here the CDR3 reads CASSIREDHRRLRYGYTF. The CDR3 nucleotides are TGTGCCAGCAGTATCCGTGAAGATCACAGGAGGTTGCGCTATGGCTACACCTTC.

The chain carries TRBV5-8 and TRBJ2-2; 7 bases are shared with TRBD2. The V and J ends lost 1 base and 1 base, in that order; junction bases with no gene match: 16. Germline V gene data show CDR1 as SGHTS and CDR2 as YDEGEE. This CDR3 comprises 20 residues. This CDR3 reads CASSLLAGESESRNTGELFF. CDR3 nucleotide sequence: TGTGCCAGCAGCTTGCTCGCGGGAGAATCTGAATCACGGAACACCGGGGAGCTGTTTTTT. Full variable domain (rest looked up from reference TRBV5-8 and TRBJ2-2): EAGVTQSPTHLIKTRGQQATLRCSPISGHTSVYWYQQALGLGLQFLLWYDEGEERNRGNFPPRFSGRQFPNYSSELNVNALELEDSALYLCASSLLAGESESRNTGELFFGEGSRLTVL.

This clone was picked up a small number of times. The V call is TRBV27, the J call TRBJ2-6; D is possibly TRBD1 (5 bases). From germline, CDR1 is MNHEY and CDR2 SMNVEV (reference sequence). The germline V and J ends were trimmed by 6 bases and 1 base, with 25 bases remaining between them. This CDR3 has 20 amino acids. CDR3 sequence reads: CASSLISQGTLGSGANVLTF. The CDR3 DNA reads as TGTGCCAGCAGCTTGATAAGCCAGGGTACTTTGGGGTCTGGGGCCAACGTCCTGACTTTC.

V gene TRBV14 combines with J gene TRBJ1-1, with D perhaps matching TRBD1 (5 bases). V was pared by 4 bases and J by 7 bases, with 19 bases between. The CDR3 is 15 residues long. Germline CDR1 is SGHDN and CDR2 is FVKESK. The CDR3 here is CASSPKLGDRSEAFF. CDR3 DNA: TGTGCCAGCAGCCCCAAGCTGGGGGACCGCAGTGAAGCTTTCTTT. Variable domain in full (rest from reference TRBV14 and TRBJ1-1): EAGVTQFPSHSVIEKGQTVTLRCDPISGHDNLYWYRRVMGKEIKFLLHFVKESKQDESGMPNNRFLAERTGGTYSTLKVQPAELEDSGVYFCASSPKLGDRSEAFFGQGTRLTVV.

CDR3 bases: TGTGCCAGCAGTTTCCCCACCCAAGGACTAGCGGGTTCCTACTACGAGCAGTACTTC. Its translation is CASSFPTQGLAGSYYEQYF. The chain recombines TRBV28 with TRBJ2-7; 11 bases align to TRBD2. CDR1 MDHEN and CDR2 SYDVKM come from the germline V gene. The CDR3 runs 19 residues. The V gene end was trimmed by 3 bases and the J gene end by 3 bases; junction bases not matched to a gene: 16.

The V gene is TRBV4-1, the J gene TRBJ1-1; the D gene is possibly TRBD1 (5 bases). This CDR3 is built from 14 residues. Per germline, CDR1 MGHRA and CDR2 YSYEKL. Trimming left V 2 bases short and J 4 bases short, with 11 bases between. The DNA of the CDR3 is TGCGCCAGCAGCCAATTCGATAGGGGCACTGAAGCTTTCTTT. Translated: CASSQFDRGTEAFF.

The rearrangement joins TRBV5-1 to TRBJ2-5; 14 bases match TRBD2. Matching the DNA end better, TRBJ2-7 makes the J call doubtful. This CDR3 is 15 amino acids long. Germline loops: CDR1 SGHRS, CDR2 YFSETQ. CDR3 DNA sequence: TGCGCCAGCGGGACTAGCGGGAGTCCGAACTACGAGCAGTACTTC. This sequence encodes CASGTSGSPNYEQYF.

Only a few counts were recorded for this clone. The CDR3 DNA reads as TGTGCCAGCAGCAAAGGGGACTCGCGGAACGAGCAGTACTTC. This encodes CASSKGDSRNEQYF. The chain employs TRBV7-2 and TRBJ2-7; D is possibly TRBD2 (6 bases). CDR3 length equals 14 residues. In germline, CDR1 is SGHTA, CDR2 FQGNSA. The V gene lost 5 bases and the J gene lost 5 bases, with 16 bases spanning the gap.

This clone has just a few counts. The V call is TRBV28, the J call TRBJ2-1; 11 nucleotides align to TRBD2. Trimming took 3 bases from V and 7 from J; bases not matched to a gene: 11. Germline-derived CDR1 and CDR2 are MDHEN and SYDVKM. The CDR3 sequence is 17 residues long. Here the CDR3 reads CASSLDLPGLAENEQFF. CDR3 in DNA: TGTGCCAGCAGTTTGGACTTACCGGGACTAGCGGAGAATGAGCAGTTCTTC.